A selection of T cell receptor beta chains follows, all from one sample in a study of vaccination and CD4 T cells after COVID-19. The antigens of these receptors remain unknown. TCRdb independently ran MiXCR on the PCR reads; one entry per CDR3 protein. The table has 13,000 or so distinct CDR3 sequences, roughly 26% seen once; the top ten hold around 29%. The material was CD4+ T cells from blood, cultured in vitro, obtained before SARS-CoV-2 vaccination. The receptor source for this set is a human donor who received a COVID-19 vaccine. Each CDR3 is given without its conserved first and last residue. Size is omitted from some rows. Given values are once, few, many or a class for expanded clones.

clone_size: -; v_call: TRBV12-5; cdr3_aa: ASGTGAVYEQY
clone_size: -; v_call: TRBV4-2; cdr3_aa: ASSGGQNTGELF
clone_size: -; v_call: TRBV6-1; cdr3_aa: ASSATRQSYGYT
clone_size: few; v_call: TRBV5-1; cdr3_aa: ASSFGTGNTEAF
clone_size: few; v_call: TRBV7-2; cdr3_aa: ASSLVSGGETQY
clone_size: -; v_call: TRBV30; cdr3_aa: AEGTGGGYGYT
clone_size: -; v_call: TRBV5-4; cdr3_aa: ASSLDYPASYEQY
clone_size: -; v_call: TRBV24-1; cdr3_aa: ATSDSAKLNTEAF
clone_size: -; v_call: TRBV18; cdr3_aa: ASSPGTGGLETQY
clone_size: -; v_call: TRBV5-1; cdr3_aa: ASSIRGPDTEAF
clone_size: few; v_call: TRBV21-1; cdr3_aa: ASSDRDRVETQY
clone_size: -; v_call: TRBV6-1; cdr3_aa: ASRRGPTGELF
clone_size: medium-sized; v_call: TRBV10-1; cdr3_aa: ASSETFGESNYGYT
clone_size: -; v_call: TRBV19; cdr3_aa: ASSIGLRAGNTIY
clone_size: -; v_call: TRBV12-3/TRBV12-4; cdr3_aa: ASSRDRGFRETQY
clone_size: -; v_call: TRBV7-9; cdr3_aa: ASTPTGDSTGELF
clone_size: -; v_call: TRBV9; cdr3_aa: ASSVRAGGPNTDTQY
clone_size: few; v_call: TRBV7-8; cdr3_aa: ASSLVSRPLGGYT
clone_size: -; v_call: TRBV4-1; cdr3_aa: ASSQVGRANTEAF
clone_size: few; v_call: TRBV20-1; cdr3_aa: SARGITQETQY
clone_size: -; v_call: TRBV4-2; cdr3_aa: ASSQDPQRGGRNEQF
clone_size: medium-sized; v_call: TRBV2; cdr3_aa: ASSLFGGSSGNTIY
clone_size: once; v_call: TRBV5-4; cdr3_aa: ASSGRQAVGGNTEAF
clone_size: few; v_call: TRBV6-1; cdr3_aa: ASRTLSGGTGQHYGYT
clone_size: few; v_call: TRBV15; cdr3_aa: ATSRDLGGLAGANVLT
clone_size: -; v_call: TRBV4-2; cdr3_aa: ASSQDRAAGSSQY
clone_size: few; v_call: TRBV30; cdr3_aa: AWSATGSPLH
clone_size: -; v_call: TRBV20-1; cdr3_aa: SARREVGAF
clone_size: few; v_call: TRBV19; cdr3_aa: ASSIRGKEGTEAF
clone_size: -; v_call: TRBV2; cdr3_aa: ASSDLRANTEAF
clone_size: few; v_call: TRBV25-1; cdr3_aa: ASSRNGGTFGDTQY
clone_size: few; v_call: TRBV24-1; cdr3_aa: ATSDWARSNTGELF
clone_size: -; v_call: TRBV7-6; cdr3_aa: ASSSLYRGRFYNEQF
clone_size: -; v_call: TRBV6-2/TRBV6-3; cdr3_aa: ASKGQSWNTEAF
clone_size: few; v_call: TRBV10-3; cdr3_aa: AITPGFGAPNTEAF
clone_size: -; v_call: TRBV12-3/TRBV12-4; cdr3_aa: ASRRGQGRDEKLF
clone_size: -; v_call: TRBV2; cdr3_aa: ASSEAAGNTGELF
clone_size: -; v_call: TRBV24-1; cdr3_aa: ATSDAGTGNTEAF
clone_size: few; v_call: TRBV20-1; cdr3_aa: SAMGIIFRTDLNTEAF
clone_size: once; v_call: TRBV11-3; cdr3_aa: TSSLAMGDEQY
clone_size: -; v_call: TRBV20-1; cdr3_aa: SATRLAGGGEQF
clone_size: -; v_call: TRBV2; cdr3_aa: ASRGLSGYT
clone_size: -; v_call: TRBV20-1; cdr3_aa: SARGAGGGDYGYT
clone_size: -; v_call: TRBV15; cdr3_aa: ATSREKPGQGYEQY
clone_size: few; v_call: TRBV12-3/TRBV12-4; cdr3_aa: ASSSALEGDTQY
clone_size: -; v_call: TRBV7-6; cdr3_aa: ASSLTQGPRLGEQF
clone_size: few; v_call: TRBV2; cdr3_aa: ASSKQGPNNQPQH
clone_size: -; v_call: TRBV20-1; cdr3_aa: SARGLGGQETQY
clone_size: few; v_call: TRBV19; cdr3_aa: ASSYRTGGAGTDTQY
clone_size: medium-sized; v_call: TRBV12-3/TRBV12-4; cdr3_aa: ASSLVARSSGNTIY
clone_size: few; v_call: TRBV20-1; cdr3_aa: SAPASFSANYGYT
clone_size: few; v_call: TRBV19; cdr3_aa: ATLGWFEFTNYGYT